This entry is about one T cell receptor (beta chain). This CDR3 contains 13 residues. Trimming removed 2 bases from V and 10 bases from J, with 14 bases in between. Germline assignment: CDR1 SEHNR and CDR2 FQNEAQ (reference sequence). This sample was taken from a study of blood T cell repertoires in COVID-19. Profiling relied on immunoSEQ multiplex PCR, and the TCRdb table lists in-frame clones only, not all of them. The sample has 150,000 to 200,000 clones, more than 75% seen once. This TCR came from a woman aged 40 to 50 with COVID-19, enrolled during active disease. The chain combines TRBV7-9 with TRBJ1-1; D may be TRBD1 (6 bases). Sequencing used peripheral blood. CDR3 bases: TGTGCCAGCAGCTTACGGGACAACGTCCCAGCTTTCTTT. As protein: CASSLRDNVPAFF.